This paragraph reports one T cell receptor (beta chain). The entry originates in a study of cytomegalovirus exposure and HLA in healthy donors. Germline lookup yields CDR1 MNHEY and CDR2 SMNVEV (reference sequence). V shed 3 bases and J shed 1 base, with 6 bases lying between them. The CDR3 consists of 13 residues. A multiplex PCR was run with 60 Vbeta primers and 13 Jbeta primers. Profiling relied on immunoSEQ multiplex PCR, and the TCRdb table lists in-frame clones only, not all of them. The sample lists under 300,000 clones, around 90% seen once, with about 1.7% in the top ten. The sample comprised PBMCs. The clonotype was recovered from a girl aged 2-10 years in good health and CMV-seronegative. The genes are TRBV27 and TRBJ1-1; D unclear. In DNA, the CDR3 is TGTGCCAGCAGTTTTAGAGCGAACACTGAAGCTTTCTTT. Translation gives CASSFRANTEAFF.